This T cell receptor (beta chain) is from a study of blood T cell repertoires in COVID-19 (dated by TCRdb to 2020 to 2022). For the study in its entirety: Samples covering the acute and convalescent phases of COVID-19 were provided by collaborators in the United States, Italy and Spain. The prospective study material was composed of cDNA or gDNA derived from T cells, B-cell-depleted T cells, or PBMCs. Deeply sampled blood TCRbeta repertoires from subjects exposed to, actively infected with, or recovered from COVID-19 were included in the dataset. The repertoires were released in a freely available public database intended as a resource for research on the immune response to SARS-CoV-2. Samples came from the ongoing ImmuneRACE study (first 160 participants) plus 1,254 subjects from 6 global collaborators. A de-identified subject ID, COVID-19 status, age in years and sex were almost always included in the sample metadata. Where available, HLA class I and class II types were obtained from metadata supplied by the sample provider rather than from assay-based typing.

The immunoSEQ Assay, a bias-controlled multiplex PCR, was used to amplify TCRbeta CDR3 regions from genomic DNA. As for the original processing: The number of nucleated cells in each sample was estimated from the amplification of reference gene primers within the assay. To quantify the absolute abundance of each unique TCRbeta CDR3 rearrangement, sequence reads were collapsed and filtered. For each sample, productive Simpson clonality was calculated by taking the square root of Simpson's diversity index across productive rearrangements. This is the immuneACCESS table as TCRdb keeps it, with only in-frame sequences that have V and J called. A part of the clones is gone; compared with another copy, unresolved V genes explain less than half, and the rest is unexplained. From that table come the V and J calls and clone size; the DNA was used to work out D and trimming. This sample lists around 200,000 clones; about nine tenths were detected once. The ten largest make up roughly 4.2% of the sample.

The collaborating institutions used their own protocols to collect whole blood in K2EDTA tubes. Collaborator samples were shipped for TCRbeta analysis as frozen whole blood, isolated PBMCs, or DNA extracted from either sample type. A remark on this clone: Its antigen remains unidentified. Nothing much larger sits one base from this clone, and base qualities are not available.

What the authors observed across the whole study: The quantity of clinical and demographic metadata differed by source and by participant and was supplied without curation.

The material sequenced was peripheral blood. This sequence was found in a man in his fifties with acute or convalescent COVID-19.

The CDR3 in this case is CASSSTSGGPGETQYF. The nucleotide sequence reads TGTGCCAGCAGCTCGACTAGCGGGGGGCCCGGGGAGACCCAGTACTTC. The sequence is built from TRBV13 and TRBJ2-5; 13 central bases correspond to TRBD2. The germline V gene (reference sequence) specifies PRHDT as CDR1 and FYEKMQ as CDR2. Measured from the cysteine to the phenylalanine, the CDR3 is 16 residues long. The read is trimmed to its CDR3 DNA, 48 bases read in frame from base 1. Trimming takes 4 bases off V and 5 bases off J; junction bases not matched to a gene: 7.